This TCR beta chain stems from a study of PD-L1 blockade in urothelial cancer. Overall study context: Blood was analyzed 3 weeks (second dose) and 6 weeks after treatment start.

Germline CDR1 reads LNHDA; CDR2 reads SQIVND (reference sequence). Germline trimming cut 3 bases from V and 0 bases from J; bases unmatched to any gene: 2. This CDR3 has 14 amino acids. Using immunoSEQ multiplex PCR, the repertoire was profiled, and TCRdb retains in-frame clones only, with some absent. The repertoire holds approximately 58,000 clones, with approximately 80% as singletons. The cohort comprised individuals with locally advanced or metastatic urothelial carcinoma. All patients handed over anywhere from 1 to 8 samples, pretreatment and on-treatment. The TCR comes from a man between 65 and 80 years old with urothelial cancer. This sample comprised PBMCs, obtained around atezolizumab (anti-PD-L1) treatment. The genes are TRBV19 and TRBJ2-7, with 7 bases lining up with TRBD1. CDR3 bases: TGTGCCAGTAGTATCGGGACAGCCTCCTACGAGCAGTACTTC. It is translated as CASSIGTASYEQYF.